A selection of T cell receptor beta chains follows, all from one sample in a study of regulatory T cells in long-lasting Graves disease. From the multiplex PCR reads, TCRdb called clonotypes with MiXCR, one entry per CDR3 protein. The data contain approximately 440,000 distinct CDR3 sequences, around 15% of them singletons. Separately, the same data were catalogued under a study of T cells in Graves' hyperthyroidism and ophthalmopathy.

The specimen comprised peripheral blood mononuclear cells (PBMCs), sampled at new diagnosis, from a patient treated with antithyroid drugs. Every receptor here comes from a man aged 40-49 years with Graves disease. The CDR3 runs from the conserved cysteine through the conserved F or W. Fields, in order: D gene, J gene, CDR3 length, clone size, V gene, CDR3 protein, CDR3 DNA. A D gene is named only where the DNA matches it firmly. A row's size may be missing; if present it is once, few, many or a size class.

d_gene: NA
j_gene: TRBJ2-6
len: 17
abundance: NA
v_gene: TRBV28
CDR3aa: CASSLDRKYSGANVLTF
CDR3nt: TGTGCCAGCAGTTTAGACAGAAAGTACTCTGGGGCCAACGTCCTGACTTTC

d_gene: TRBD1
j_gene: TRBJ1-1
len: 16
abundance: few
v_gene: TRBV6-1
CDR3aa: CASTRDRGPLSTEAFF
CDR3nt: TGTGCCAGCACCCGAGACAGGGGTCCCCTGAGCACTGAAGCTTTCTTT

d_gene: NA
j_gene: TRBJ1-5
len: 14
abundance: many
v_gene: TRBV2
CDR3aa: CASSDRGVGQPQHF
CDR3nt: TGTGCCAGCAGTGACCGGGGGGTTGGACAGCCCCAGCATTTT

d_gene: NA
j_gene: TRBJ2-7
len: 15
abundance: once
v_gene: TRBV14
CDR3aa: CASSQDLRGSYEQYF
CDR3nt: TGTGCCAGCAGCCAAGATTTAAGGGGATCCTACGAGCAGTACTTC

d_gene: NA
j_gene: TRBJ2-2
len: 15
abundance: few
v_gene: TRBV3-1
CDR3aa: CASSQEFQLGGELFF
CDR3nt: TGTGCCAGCAGCCAAGAATTCCAATTAGGCGGGGAGCTGTTTTTT

d_gene: NA
j_gene: TRBJ2-1
len: 16
abundance: NA
v_gene: TRBV15
CDR3aa: CATSRDPGGGPDEQFF
CDR3nt: TGTGCCACCAGCAGAGATCCAGGGGGAGGGCCTGATGAGCAGTTCTTC

d_gene: NA
j_gene: TRBJ1-1
len: 15
abundance: many
v_gene: TRBV12-3/TRBV12-4
CDR3aa: CASSGSGGRNTEAFF
CDR3nt: TGTGCCAGCAGTGGATCCGGGGGAAGGAACACTGAAGCTTTCTTT

d_gene: NA
j_gene: TRBJ2-5
len: 15
abundance: few
v_gene: TRBV7-9
CDR3aa: CASSRTGRKLETQYF
CDR3nt: TGTGCCAGCAGCCGAACGGGTCGGAAGCTAGAGACCCAGTACTTC

d_gene: NA
j_gene: TRBJ2-7
len: 18
abundance: many
v_gene: TRBV30
CDR3aa: CAWSVILIGGVRSYEQYF
CDR3nt: TGTGCCTGGAGTGTAATCTTAATCGGCGGGGTGCGCTCCTACGAGCAGTACTTC

d_gene: TRBD1
j_gene: TRBJ1-2
len: 18
abundance: few
v_gene: TRBV27
CDR3aa: CASRPFPSGTGADWGYTF
CDR3nt: TGTGCCAGCAGACCTTTTCCTTCCGGGACAGGGGCTGATTGGGGCTACACCTTC

d_gene: NA
j_gene: TRBJ2-7
len: 14
abundance: many
v_gene: TRBV6-5
CDR3aa: CASSYSGQLYEQYF
CDR3nt: TGTGCCAGCAGTTACTCCGGACAGCTCTACGAGCAGTACTTC

d_gene: NA
j_gene: TRBJ1-2
len: 16
abundance: many
v_gene: TRBV6-1
CDR3aa: CASSNTGIRRDYGYTF
CDR3nt: TGTGCCAGCAGCAATACAGGGATCCGACGTGACTATGGCTACACCTTC

d_gene: NA
j_gene: TRBJ1-3
len: 15
abundance: many
v_gene: TRBV29-1
CDR3aa: CSVRTGRENGNTIYF
CDR3nt: TGCAGCGTCCGTACCGGCAGGGAGAATGGAAACACCATATATTTT

d_gene: TRBD1
j_gene: TRBJ2-7
len: 12
abundance: many
v_gene: TRBV7-6
CDR3aa: CASSKGASEQYF
CDR3nt: TGTGCCAGCAGCAAGGGGGCTTCCGAGCAGTACTTC

d_gene: NA
j_gene: TRBJ2-7
len: 14
abundance: many
v_gene: TRBV27
CDR3aa: CASSSTGWPNEQYF
CDR3nt: TGTGCCAGCAGTTCCACGGGGTGGCCTAACGAGCAGTACTTC

d_gene: NA
j_gene: TRBJ1-2
len: 11
abundance: few
v_gene: TRBV29-1
CDR3aa: CSVWGALGYTF
CDR3nt: TGCAGCGTTTGGGGGGCGCTGGGCTACACCTTC

d_gene: TRBD2
j_gene: TRBJ2-1
len: 15
abundance: many
v_gene: TRBV27
CDR3aa: CASSPSSGKYNEQFF
CDR3nt: TGTGCCAGCAGTCCATCTAGCGGCAAGTACAATGAGCAGTTCTTC

d_gene: NA
j_gene: TRBJ1-1
len: 17
abundance: many
v_gene: TRBV6-6
CDR3aa: CASSYSRSGGMNTEAFF
CDR3nt: TGTGCCAGCAGCTACTCGAGGTCGGGGGGTATGAACACTGAAGCTTTCTTT

d_gene: NA
j_gene: TRBJ1-1
len: 14
abundance: many
v_gene: TRBV29-1
CDR3aa: CSVRRGSGNTEAFF
CDR3nt: TGCAGCGTTCGCAGAGGCAGCGGGAACACTGAAGCTTTCTTT

d_gene: TRBD2
j_gene: TRBJ2-7
len: 13
abundance: many
v_gene: TRBV27
CDR3aa: CASMGTRSYEQYF
CDR3nt: TGTGCCAGCATGGGGACTAGGTCCTACGAGCAGTACTTC

d_gene: NA
j_gene: TRBJ1-2
len: 12
abundance: few
v_gene: TRBV20-1
CDR3aa: CSARVPSRGYTF
CDR3nt: TGCAGTGCTAGAGTTCCGTCGCGTGGCTACACCTTC

d_gene: TRBD1
j_gene: TRBJ1-1
len: 14
abundance: many
v_gene: TRBV12-5
CDR3aa: CASGLGTGNTEAFF
CDR3nt: TGTGCTAGTGGTTTGGGGACAGGTAACACTGAAGCTTTCTTT

d_gene: TRBD2
j_gene: TRBJ2-5
len: 16
abundance: few
v_gene: TRBV6-5
CDR3aa: CASSYSTGGPRETQYF
CDR3nt: TGTGCCAGCAGTTACTCAACGGGAGGGCCTCGCGAGACCCAGTACTTC

d_gene: NA
j_gene: TRBJ2-1
len: 11
abundance: NA
v_gene: TRBV6-9
CDR3aa: CASSYLFEQFF
CDR3nt: TGTGCCAGCAGTTACTTATTTGAGCAGTTCTTC

d_gene: NA
j_gene: TRBJ2-7
len: 14
abundance: few
v_gene: TRBV4-1
CDR3aa: CASSQAGMYYEQYF
CDR3nt: TGTGCCAGCAGCCAAGCTGGGATGTACTACGAGCAGTACTTC

d_gene: NA
j_gene: TRBJ2-3
len: 15
abundance: NA
v_gene: TRBV5-1
CDR3aa: CASSLLLGGTDTQYF
CDR3nt: TGCGCCAGCAGCTTGTTACTAGGAGGCACAGATACGCAGTATTTT

d_gene: TRBD2
j_gene: TRBJ2-1
len: 19
abundance: many
v_gene: TRBV7-3
CDR3aa: CASSLMGTSGILSYNEQFF
CDR3nt: TGTGCCAGCAGCTTAATGGGGACTAGCGGGATCCTCTCCTACAATGAGCAGTTCTTC

d_gene: TRBD1
j_gene: TRBJ1-1
len: 15
abundance: NA
v_gene: TRBV7-9
CDR3aa: CASSSRLTGTTEAFF
CDR3nt: TGTGCCAGCAGCTCCCGGCTGACAGGGACTACTGAAGCTTTCTTT

d_gene: NA
j_gene: TRBJ1-1
len: 13
abundance: NA
v_gene: TRBV6-5
CDR3aa: CASSSSDRSEAFF
CDR3nt: TGTGCCAGCAGTTCCTCCGACAGGTCTGAAGCTTTCTTT

d_gene: NA
j_gene: TRBJ1-1
len: 13
abundance: many
v_gene: TRBV2
CDR3aa: CASTIGGGTEAFF
CDR3nt: TGTGCCAGCACCATAGGTGGAGGGACTGAAGCTTTCTTT

d_gene: TRBD2
j_gene: TRBJ2-7
len: 17
abundance: NA
v_gene: TRBV29-1
CDR3aa: CSIYRTSGSRYSYEQYF
CDR3nt: TGCAGCATCTATCGGACTAGCGGGAGCCGATATTCCTACGAGCAGTACTTC

d_gene: TRBD1
j_gene: TRBJ2-1
len: 15
abundance: many
v_gene: TRBV20-1
CDR3aa: CSARVGRGPYNEQFF
CDR3nt: TGCAGTGCTAGAGTGGGCAGGGGGCCCTACAATGAGCAGTTCTTC

d_gene: NA
j_gene: TRBJ2-1
len: 13
abundance: few
v_gene: TRBV24-1
CDR3aa: CATSDQRVNEQFF
CDR3nt: TGTGCCACCAGTGATCAGAGGGTCAATGAGCAGTTCTTC

d_gene: NA
j_gene: TRBJ2-7
len: 14
abundance: many
v_gene: TRBV27
CDR3aa: CASSLSDSSYEQYF
CDR3nt: TGTGCCAGCAGTTTATCGGACAGCTCCTACGAGCAGTACTTC

d_gene: TRBD2
j_gene: TRBJ2-3
len: 16
abundance: many
v_gene: TRBV20-1
CDR3aa: CSAREFHSGRADTQYF
CDR3nt: TGCAGTGCTAGAGAGTTTCATAGCGGGAGGGCGGATACGCAGTATTTT

d_gene: NA
j_gene: TRBJ1-1
len: 12
abundance: many
v_gene: TRBV12-5
CDR3aa: CASGLPGTEAFF
CDR3nt: TGTGCTAGTGGTTTGCCGGGCACTGAAGCTTTCTTT

d_gene: NA
j_gene: TRBJ2-3
len: 18
abundance: NA
v_gene: TRBV7-9
CDR3aa: CASRPIPGLTWSPDTQYF
CDR3nt: TGTGCCAGCAGACCTATTCCGGGTCTGACGTGGTCCCCAGATACGCAGTATTTT

d_gene: NA
j_gene: TRBJ1-1
len: 14
abundance: few
v_gene: TRBV15
CDR3aa: CATSALTGFSEAFF
CDR3nt: TGTGCCACCAGCGCTTTAACCGGGTTCTCTGAAGCTTTCTTT

d_gene: NA
j_gene: TRBJ1-1
len: 15
abundance: many
v_gene: TRBV10-1
CDR3aa: CASSESRKRNTEAFF
CDR3nt: TGCGCCAGCAGTGAGTCGAGGAAACGAAACACTGAAGCTTTCTTT

d_gene: TRBD1
j_gene: TRBJ2-1
len: 15
abundance: many
v_gene: TRBV11-2
CDR3aa: CASSMGQIIYNEQFF
CDR3nt: TGTGCCAGCAGCATGGGACAGATTATCTACAATGAGCAGTTCTTC

d_gene: TRBD1
j_gene: TRBJ2-5
len: 13
abundance: NA
v_gene: TRBV20-1
CDR3aa: CSARPGGIETQYF
CDR3nt: TGCAGTGCTCGGCCAGGGGGCATCGAGACCCAGTACTTC

d_gene: NA
j_gene: TRBJ2-1
len: 13
abundance: many
v_gene: TRBV19
CDR3aa: CASSMDGALEQFF
CDR3nt: TGTGCCAGTAGTATGGATGGTGCGTTAGAGCAGTTCTTC

d_gene: TRBD2
j_gene: TRBJ2-3
len: 18
abundance: many
v_gene: TRBV12-3/TRBV12-4
CDR3aa: CASSFRLAGGWSTDTQYF
CDR3nt: TGTGCCAGCAGTTTTAGACTAGCGGGAGGATGGAGCACAGATACGCAGTATTTT

d_gene: NA
j_gene: TRBJ1-5
len: 13
abundance: many
v_gene: TRBV20-1
CDR3aa: CSAPDRVNQPQHF
CDR3nt: TGCAGTGCACCGGACAGAGTGAATCAGCCCCAGCATTTT

d_gene: NA
j_gene: TRBJ1-6
len: 14
abundance: few
v_gene: TRBV2
CDR3aa: CASSNTLMESPLHF
CDR3nt: TGTGCCAGCAGTAACACCCTAATGGAGTCACCCCTCCACTTT

d_gene: NA
j_gene: TRBJ2-1
len: 16
abundance: few
v_gene: TRBV3-1
CDR3aa: CASSQVGGGISNEQFF
CDR3nt: TGTGCCAGCAGCCAAGTAGGGGGGGGAATTAGCAATGAGCAGTTCTTC

d_gene: TRBD1
j_gene: TRBJ2-1
len: 16
abundance: many
v_gene: TRBV7-8
CDR3aa: CASSLERGQGYNEQFF
CDR3nt: TGTGCCAGCAGCTTAGAACGGGGACAGGGATACAATGAGCAGTTCTTC

d_gene: TRBD1
j_gene: TRBJ1-2
len: 15
abundance: NA
v_gene: TRBV4-1
CDR3aa: CASSQGARGNYGYTF
CDR3nt: TGCGCCAGCAGCCAAGGGGCCAGGGGGAACTATGGCTACACCTTC

d_gene: TRBD1
j_gene: TRBJ1-5
len: 14
abundance: many
v_gene: TRBV12-3/TRBV12-4
CDR3aa: CASSLQGGDQPQHF
CDR3nt: TGTGCCAGCAGTTTGCAGGGGGGAGATCAGCCCCAGCATTTT